Listed here are 5 T cell receptor beta chains from one sample, sequenced in a study of blood T cell repertoires in COVID-19. The table came from immunoSEQ multiplex PCR; TCRdb's copy has only in-frame clones and leaves some out. Altogether roughly 190,000 clones are present, around 82% being singletons, with the ten largest covering less than 20%. Sequenced: PBMCs or T cells enriched from blood (not recorded which). The origin of the receptors is a woman aged 50 to 60 with acute COVID-19.

This chain uses TRBV9 with TRBJ2-1, with unresolved D. Per germline, CDR1 SGDLS and CDR2 YYNGEE. The V end lost 0 bases, the J end lost 5 bases, and 15 bases lay between the germline ends. This CDR3 contains 16 residues. Here the CDR3 reads CASSVARTTLNNEQFF. Here the CDR3 DNA reads TGTGCCAGCAGCGTAGCCCGAACAACCCTGAACAATGAGCAGTTCTTC.

The chain employs TRBV5-1 and TRBJ1-2, with TRBD1 identical over 8 bases. Germline V gives CDR1 SGHRS, CDR2 YFSETQ. This CDR3 spans 13 amino acids. The V segment lost 6 bases and the J segment 0 bases; nucleotides outside the gene matches: 1. In nucleotides, the CDR3 is TGCGCCAGCAAACAGGGGGCTAACTATGGCTACACCTTC. This encodes CASKQGANYGYTF.

The CDR3 sequence is CASSYTRSEAFF. CDR3 sequence (DNA): TGTGCCAGCAGTTATACCCGGTCTGAAGCTTTCTTT. The chain joins TRBV6-5 to TRBJ1-1; D unresolved. The length of the CDR3 is 12 residues. Per the germline V gene, CDR1 is MNHEY and CDR2 is SVGAGI. With 3 bases removed from V and 6 bases from J, the gap between germline ends came to 8 bases.

The chain combines TRBV9 with TRBJ1-3; the D is unclear. This CDR3 contains 15 residues. The V and J ends lost 4 bases and 1 base respectively, with 12 bases between them. The germline gives CDR1 SGDLS, CDR2 YYNGEE. The CDR3, as DNA: TGTGCCAGCAGCCGCCCCTTAACTTCTGGAAACACCATATATTTT. Its translation is CASSRPLTSGNTIYF.

J is TRBJ2-1 and V is TRBV28; no definite D call. The CDR3 contains 13 residues. V lost 1 base, J lost 4 bases, and 5 bases lay in between. From germline, CDR1 is MDHEN and CDR2 SYDVKM. The CDR3 sequence is CASSLSPYNEQFF. CDR3 sequence (DNA): TGTGCCAGCAGTTTATCTCCGTACAATGAGCAGTTCTTC.